The rows below give T cell receptor beta chains drawn from one sample of a study of prognosis after radiotherapy for stage I lung cancer. TCRdb independently ran MiXCR on the multiplex PCR reads; one entry per CDR3 protein. The profile shows around 19,000 distinct CDR3 sequences, 45% to 50% of them singletons. The specimen comprised PBMCs, sampled before or after stereotactic body radiation therapy (not recorded which). The receptor set was obtained from a donor over 45 with non-small cell lung cancer. The CDR3 runs from the conserved cysteine through the conserved F or W. Each record gives: V gene, clone size, D gene, J gene, CDR3 protein, CDR3 DNA. D genes are given only for firm matches. The size entry is marked missing in some rows and otherwise reads once, few, many or a size class.

v_gene: TRBV11-3
abundance: NA
d_gene: TRBD1
j_gene: TRBJ2-2
CDR3aa: CASSTGTANTGELFF
CDR3nt: TGTGCCAGCAGCACCGGGACAGCGAACACCGGGGAGCTGTTTTTT

v_gene: TRBV5-1
abundance: medium-sized
d_gene: TRBD1
j_gene: TRBJ1-3
CDR3aa: CASSLFGTGGSGGNTIYF
CDR3nt: TGCGCCAGCAGCTTGTTTGGGACAGGTGGTTCTGGCGGAAACACCATATATTTT

v_gene: TRBV11-3
abundance: NA
d_gene: TRBD1
j_gene: TRBJ2-7
CDR3aa: CASSFGQGRLSWNEQYF
CDR3nt: TGTGCCAGCAGCTTTGGACAGGGTCGGCTTTCGTGGAACGAGCAGTACTTC

v_gene: TRBV7-3
abundance: NA
d_gene: NA
j_gene: TRBJ2-5
CDR3aa: CASSLGRWGGEQDTQYF
CDR3nt: TGTGCCAGCAGCTTGGGGCGGTGGGGTGGCGAGCAAGATACCCAGTACTTC

v_gene: TRBV2
abundance: NA
d_gene: NA
j_gene: TRBJ1-2
CDR3aa: CASSEEGQDYGYTF
CDR3nt: TGTGCCAGCAGTGAGGAAGGTCAAGACTATGGCTACACCTTC

v_gene: TRBV6-2/TRBV6-3
abundance: NA
d_gene: TRBD1
j_gene: TRBJ1-1
CDR3aa: CASSYIIPGTGYMNTQAFF
CDR3nt: TGTGCCAGCAGTTACATCATTCCCGGGACAGGGTACATGAACACTCAAGCTTTCTTT

v_gene: TRBV5-1
abundance: NA
d_gene: NA
j_gene: TRBJ2-3
CDR3aa: CANSLFTGDTQYF
CDR3nt: TGCGCCAACAGCTTGTTCACGGGTGATACGCAGTATTTT

v_gene: TRBV27
abundance: NA
d_gene: NA
j_gene: TRBJ2-7
CDR3aa: CASRPYSRSYDQYF
CDR3nt: TGTGCCAGCAGACCTTACAGTCGTTCCTACGATCAGTACTTC

v_gene: TRBV30
abundance: NA
d_gene: NA
j_gene: TRBJ1-2
CDR3aa: CAWSFGTPDSYYGCTF
CDR3nt: NA

v_gene: TRBV25-1
abundance: many
d_gene: NA
j_gene: TRBJ1-1
CDR3aa: CASSRTGTEAFF
CDR3nt: TGTGCCAGCAGCAGGACCGGAACTGAAGCTTTCTTT

v_gene: TRBV30
abundance: once
d_gene: TRBD1
j_gene: TRBJ1-4
CDR3aa: CAWSGDRGDEKLFF
CDR3nt: TGTGCCTGGAGTGGGGACAGGGGAGATGAAAAACTGTTTTTT

v_gene: TRBV24-1
abundance: many
d_gene: NA
j_gene: TRBJ2-1
CDR3aa: CATSDYDTNEQFF
CDR3nt: TGTGCCACCAGTGACTATGACACTAATGAGCAGTTCTTC

v_gene: TRBV6-2/TRBV6-3
abundance: NA
d_gene: TRBD1
j_gene: TRBJ1-2
CDR3aa: CASSPYQGQFNYGYTF
CDR3nt: TGTGCCAGCTCACCATATCAGGGACAGTTTAACTATGGCTACACCTTC

v_gene: TRBV7-8
abundance: NA
d_gene: NA
j_gene: TRBJ1-3
CDR3aa: CASSLGRQVAGNTIYF
CDR3nt: TGTGCCAGCAGCTTGGGGAGACAGGTTGCTGGAAACACCATATATTTT

v_gene: TRBV27
abundance: NA
d_gene: NA
j_gene: TRBJ2-1
CDR3aa: CASSFFVASWRGDEQFF
CDR3nt: TGTGCCAGCAGTTTCTTCGTCGCTAGCTGGAGGGGGGATGAGCAGTTCTTC

v_gene: TRBV30
abundance: medium-sized
d_gene: NA
j_gene: TRBJ1-2
CDR3aa: CALGYSLSGYTF
CDR3nt: TGTGCACTGGGATATTCTCTTAGCGGCTACACCTTC

v_gene: TRBV19
abundance: many
d_gene: NA
j_gene: TRBJ2-7
CDR3aa: CASSSTLGEQYF
CDR3nt: TGTGCCAGTAGTTCAACCCTAGGCGAGCAGTACTTC

v_gene: TRBV7-8
abundance: many
d_gene: NA
j_gene: TRBJ1-5
CDR3aa: CASSLDLVNQPQHF
CDR3nt: TGTGCCAGCAGCTTAGACCTAGTTAATCAGCCCCAGCATTTT

v_gene: TRBV20-1
abundance: NA
d_gene: NA
j_gene: TRBJ1-1
CDR3aa: CSARPSVQGGEWTEALF
CDR3nt: TGCAGTGCTAGACCCTCGGTACAGGGCGGGGAGTGGACTGAAGCTCTCTTT

v_gene: TRBV6-1
abundance: many
d_gene: TRBD2
j_gene: TRBJ2-7
CDR3aa: CASRGELAGVGNEQYF
CDR3nt: TGTGCCTCCCGTGGGGAGCTAGCGGGAGTAGGGAACGAGCAGTACTTC

v_gene: TRBV5-1
abundance: many
d_gene: TRBD1
j_gene: TRBJ1-2
CDR3aa: CASSLGQGAIGYTF
CDR3nt: TGCGCCAGCAGCCTTGGACAGGGGGCGATCGGCTACACCTTC

v_gene: TRBV11-3
abundance: many
d_gene: NA
j_gene: TRBJ2-1
CDR3aa: CASSPAQSSYNEQFF
CDR3nt: TGTGCCAGCAGCCCAGCACAAAGCTCCTACAATGAGCAGTTCTTC

v_gene: TRBV6-4
abundance: many
d_gene: TRBD2
j_gene: TRBJ2-1
CDR3aa: CASSGLAGDPHNEQFF
CDR3nt: TGTGCCAGCAGCGGACTAGCGGGAGACCCCCACAATGAGCAGTTCTTC

v_gene: TRBV7-2
abundance: NA
d_gene: TRBD2
j_gene: TRBJ2-3
CDR3aa: CASSLGLAGADTQYF
CDR3nt: TGTGCCAGCAGCTTAGGACTAGCGGGGGCAGATACGCAGTATTTT

v_gene: TRBV27
abundance: many
d_gene: TRBD2
j_gene: TRBJ2-7
CDR3aa: CASSPISPGGWGLVSSLAYEQYF
CDR3nt: TGTGCCAGCAGTCCGATATCCCCCGGGGGTTGGGGACTAGTAAGTTCCCTAGCCTACGAGCAGTACTTC

v_gene: TRBV3-1
abundance: many
d_gene: TRBD2
j_gene: TRBJ2-7
CDR3aa: CASSQDNTREPYEQYF
CDR3nt: TGTGCCAGCAGCCAAGATAATACGCGGGAGCCCTACGAGCAGTACTTC

v_gene: TRBV9
abundance: many
d_gene: NA
j_gene: TRBJ1-1
CDR3aa: CASSLALQGSKAFF
CDR3nt: TGTGCCAGCAGCTTAGCCCTGCAGGGAAGTAAAGCTTTCTTT

v_gene: TRBV12-3/TRBV12-4
abundance: many
d_gene: TRBD1
j_gene: TRBJ1-1
CDR3aa: CASSPTGGADTEAFF
CDR3nt: TGTGCCAGCAGTCCTACAGGGGGCGCAGACACTGAAGCTTTCTTT

v_gene: TRBV25-1
abundance: many
d_gene: NA
j_gene: TRBJ1-3
CDR3aa: CASSLEGTGNTIYF
CDR3nt: TGTGCCAGCAGTCTCGAAGGGACTGGAAACACCATATATTTT

v_gene: TRBV10-2
abundance: many
d_gene: TRBD1
j_gene: TRBJ2-7
CDR3aa: CASKFRDRGSYEQYF
CDR3nt: TGCGCCAGCAAATTCCGGGACAGGGGCTCCTACGAGCAGTACTTC

v_gene: TRBV7-9
abundance: NA
d_gene: TRBD2
j_gene: TRBJ2-2
CDR3aa: CASSLTGLAIPGELFF
CDR3nt: TGTGCCAGCAGCTTAACGGGACTAGCGATTCCAGGGGAGCTGTTTTTT

v_gene: TRBV20-1
abundance: many
d_gene: TRBD1
j_gene: TRBJ1-1
CDR3aa: CSAPDRVTEAFF
CDR3nt: TGCAGTGCGCCGGACAGGGTGACTGAAGCTTTCTTT

v_gene: TRBV18
abundance: few
d_gene: NA
j_gene: TRBJ1-5
CDR3aa: CASSGGGNSQPQHF
CDR3nt: TGTGCCAGCTCAGGAGGAGGGAACTCTCAGCCCCAGCATTTT

v_gene: TRBV5-1
abundance: NA
d_gene: NA
j_gene: TRBJ2-1
CDR3aa: CASSPSEFDEQFF
CDR3nt: TGCGCCAGCAGCCCCAGTGAGTTCGATGAGCAGTTCTTC

v_gene: TRBV28
abundance: few
d_gene: NA
j_gene: TRBJ2-6
CDR3aa: CARRRPGVGANVLAF
CDR3nt: TGTGCCAGAAGGCGGCCAGGGGTTGGGGCCAACGTCCTGGCTTTC

v_gene: TRBV27
abundance: many
d_gene: NA
j_gene: TRBJ1-4
CDR3aa: CASRPNGVSTNEKLFF
CDR3nt: TGTGCCAGCCGCCCCAATGGGGTATCAACTAATGAAAAACTGTTTTTT

v_gene: TRBV6-1
abundance: medium-sized
d_gene: NA
j_gene: TRBJ1-6
CDR3aa: CASSTGTYNSPLHF
CDR3nt: TGTGCCAGCAGCACCGGGACTTATAATTCACCCCTCCACTTT

v_gene: TRBV20-1
abundance: many
d_gene: NA
j_gene: TRBJ1-4
CDR3aa: CSARDLAVSNEKLFF
CDR3nt: TGCAGTGCTAGAGACTTGGCAGTAAGCAATGAAAAACTGTTTTTT

v_gene: TRBV9
abundance: many
d_gene: NA
j_gene: TRBJ2-7
CDR3aa: CASSVGQETYEQYF
CDR3nt: TGTGCCAGCAGCGTAGGGCAGGAGACCTACGAGCAGTACTTC

v_gene: TRBV20-1
abundance: many
d_gene: TRBD1
j_gene: TRBJ1-4
CDR3aa: CSASTGVGTNEKLFF
CDR3nt: TGCAGTGCTAGTACAGGGGTTGGGACTAATGAAAAACTGTTTTTT